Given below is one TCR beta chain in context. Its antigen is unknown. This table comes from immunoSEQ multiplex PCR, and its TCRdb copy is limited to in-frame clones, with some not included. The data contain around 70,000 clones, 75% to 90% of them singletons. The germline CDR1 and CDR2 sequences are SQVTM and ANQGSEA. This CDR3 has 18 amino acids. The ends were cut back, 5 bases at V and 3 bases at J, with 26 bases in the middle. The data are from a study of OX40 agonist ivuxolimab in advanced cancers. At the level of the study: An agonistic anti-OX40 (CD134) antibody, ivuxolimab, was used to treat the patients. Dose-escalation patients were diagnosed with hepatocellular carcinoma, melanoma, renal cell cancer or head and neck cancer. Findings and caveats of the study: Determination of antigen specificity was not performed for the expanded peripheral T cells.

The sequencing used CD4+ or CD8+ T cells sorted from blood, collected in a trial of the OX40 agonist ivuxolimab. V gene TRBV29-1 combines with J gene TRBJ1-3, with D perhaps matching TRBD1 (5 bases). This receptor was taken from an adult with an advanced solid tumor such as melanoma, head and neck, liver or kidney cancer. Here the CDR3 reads CSVRGTREDVTFGNTIYF. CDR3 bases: TGCAGCGTTCGGGGGACTCGGGAGGACGTTACCTTTGGAAACACCATATATTTT. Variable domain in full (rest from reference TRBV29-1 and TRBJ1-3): SAVISQKPSRDICQRGTSLTIQCQVDSQVTMMFWYRQQPGQSLTLIATANQGSEATYESGFVIDKFPISRPNLTFSTLTVSNMSPEDSSIYLCSVRGTREDVTFGNTIYFGEGSWLTVV.